This record covers a single T cell receptor (beta chain). These data are taken from a study of blood T cell repertoires in COVID-19. V lost 6 bases, J lost 9 bases, and 12 bases lay in between. The CDR3 length is 11 residues. Authors' data handling: Amplification of reference gene primers was used by the study to estimate nucleated cell counts. Using immunoSEQ multiplex PCR, the repertoire was profiled, and TCRdb retains in-frame clones only, with some absent. V, J and clone size are taken as reported in that table, and D and trimming were inferred from the DNA itself. The table includes about 270,000 clones, around 90% detected once.

Material: peripheral blood. This TCR was recovered from a man aged 55 to 70 who had recovered from COVID-19. This chain links TRBV12-3 or TRBV12-4 with TRBJ2-7; D is uncertain. DNA for the CDR3: TGTGCCAGCAGATCCGACGGCGGGCAGTACTTC. Translation: CASRSDGGQYF.